The rows below give T cell receptor beta chains drawn from one sample of a study of T cells after yellow fever vaccination. A single record per CDR3 protein comes from TCRdb applying MiXCR to the 5' RACE reads. The table records about 320,000 distinct CDR3 sequences, around 10% of them present only once. The sample was CD4+ T cells sorted from PBMCs, taken 45 days after the yellow fever booster vaccination. The receptors derive from a man younger than 35 who received the YFV17D yellow fever vaccine. Both conserved end residues are part of each CDR3. A D gene is named only where the DNA matches it firmly. Size is stated for part of the rows, as once, few or many counts, or as a class when the clone is expanded.

j_gene	v_gene	abundance	len	d_gene	CDR3aa	CDR3nt
TRBJ1-2	TRBV20-1	few	14	TRBD1	CSARDVQGAGGYTF	TGCAGTGCTAGAGATGTACAGGGGGCGGGAGGCTACACCTTC
TRBJ1-3	TRBV4-3	few	15	.	CASSQVAGGGDTIYF	TGCGCCAGCAGCCAAGTCGCAGGAGGGGGGGACACCATATATTTT
TRBJ1-1	TRBV7-9	few	11	.	CASSPYGEAFF	TGTGCCAGCAGCCCGTACGGTGAAGCTTTCTTT
TRBJ2-7	TRBV20-1	few	12	.	CSARDNREEQYF	TGCAGTGCTAGAGATAATAGGGAGGAGCAGTACTTC
TRBJ1-3	TRBV7-9	.	16	.	CASKPRGPNSGNTIYF	TGTGCCAGCAAACCCCGTGGTCCCAACTCTGGAAACACCATATATTTT
TRBJ1-2	TRBV7-9	few	14	.	CASRPAGTEYGYTF	TGTGCCAGCAGGCCCGCCGGGACGGAGTATGGCTACACCTTC
TRBJ1-2	TRBV28	.	13	.	CASSSGQSPGYTF	TGTGCCAGCAGTTCTGGACAGTCTCCTGGCTACACCTTC
TRBJ2-6	TRBV7-2	few	15	.	CASRPTRAGANVLTF	TGTGCCAGCAGACCTACTAGGGCTGGGGCCAACGTCCTGACTTTC
TRBJ2-7	TRBV6-2/TRBV6-3	few	11	.	CASTSAYEQYF	TGTGCCAGCACCTCAGCCTACGAGCAGTACTTC
TRBJ1-2	TRBV7-9	.	15	.	CASSLGGLANYGYTF	TGTGCCAGCAGCTTAGGTGGCTTAGCTAACTATGGCTACACCTTC
TRBJ2-3	TRBV11-3	.	15	.	CASSLGGILTDTQYF	TGTGCCAGCAGCTTAGGGGGGATACTCACAGATACGCAGTATTTT
TRBJ2-1	TRBV6-1	.	13	.	CASSGDTGSPRFF	TGTGCCAGCAGTGGGGACACGGGTTCTCCGCGGTTCTTC
TRBJ2-3	TRBV13	.	15	.	CASSLGAGFPDTQYF	TGTGCCAGCAGCTTAGGTGCTGGGTTCCCGGATACGCAGTATTTT
TRBJ2-1	TRBV6-2/TRBV6-3	.	16	.	CASISGGLYSYNEQFF	TGTGCCAGCATTAGTGGGGGGCTTTACTCCTACAATGAGCAGTTCTTC